These T cell receptor beta chains were read from a single sample in a study of naive and memory T cell subsets. TCRdb re-derived calls from the 5' RACE reads in MiXCR, one entry per CDR3 protein. This repertoire shows about 32,000 distinct CDR3 sequences, approximately 16% found once; its top ten account for roughly 2.6%. These receptors all come from a female donor in good health. Each CDR3 is given with its conserved first and last residue. D genes are given only for firm matches. A clone size is listed for some rows: how often the clone was seen (once, few, many), or a class if it is expanded.

j_call clone_size v_call d_call cdr3_nt cdr3_aa
TRBJ1-2 few TRBV13 . TGTGCCAGCAGCTTAGGCAAGGGGAGCGCCGTTGGCTACACCTTC CASSLGKGSAVGYTF
TRBJ2-3 medium-sized TRBV11-3 . TGTGCCAGCAGCTTACGCAGCGCCACAGATACGCAGTATTTT CASSLRSATDTQYF
TRBJ1-1 . TRBV29-1 . TGCAGCGGCCTAGAGGATGCCAACACTGAAGCTTTCTTT CSGLEDANTEAFF
TRBJ1-5 few TRBV29-1 TRBD1 TGCAGCGCTTGGATGGGGGACAGAAATCAGCCCCAGCATTTT CSAWMGDRNQPQHF
TRBJ2-7 many TRBV29-1 TRBD1 TGCAGCGTGTCGACAGGGGGGGGCTACGAGCAGTACTTC CSVSTGGGYEQYF
TRBJ2-7 many TRBV20-1 TRBD1 TGCAGTGCTAGGGCCGGGACAGGGCGAATGGACGAGCAGTACTTC CSARAGTGRMDEQYF
TRBJ2-7 . TRBV12-3/TRBV12-4 TRBD1 TGTGCCAGCAGGGCGGGACAGGGTATCGACGAGCAGTACTTC CASRAGQGIDEQYF
TRBJ2-3 many TRBV15 . TGTGCCACCAGCAGAGAACTGTCTAGCACAGATACGCAGTATTTT CATSRELSSTDTQYF
TRBJ1-2 . TRBV11-2 . TGTGCCAGCAGCCCGACAGGTTACCTTAACGGAGGCTACACCTTC CASSPTGYLNGGYTF
TRBJ1-1 . TRBV6-5 TRBD1 TGTGCCAGCAGTGGGGGAGGGGGCTGGACGGCCATGAACACTGAAGCTTTCTTT CASSGGGGWTAMNTEAFF
TRBJ2-7 . TRBV6-6 . TGTGCCAGCAGTTACTCGGGTGGAAGGGGCTACGAGCAGTACTTC CASSYSGGRGYEQYF
TRBJ2-1 few TRBV6-1 . TGTGCCAGCAGTGTCCCTAGCGCTCCCAATGAGCAGTTCTTC CASSVPSAPNEQFF
TRBJ1-1 . TRBV13 . TGTGCCAGCAGCCTAGAGAGGACGGTGGGTCCCACTGAAGCTTTCTTT CASSLERTVGPTEAFF
TRBJ2-1 medium-sized TRBV4-1 . TGCGCCAGCAGCCAAGGACTAAGCTCCTACAATGAGCAGTTCTTC CASSQGLSSYNEQFF
TRBJ1-2 . TRBV29-1 . TGCAGCGTGCCGGGACTGGGCGACACCTTC CSVPGLGDTF
TRBJ2-3 many TRBV7-3 . TGTGCCAGCAGCACCGGGACCACAGATACGCAGTATTTT CASSTGTTDTQYF
TRBJ1-2 many TRBV29-1 . TGCAGCGTTGAGTCCGGGGGCCTCTATGGCTACACCTTC CSVESGGLYGYTF
TRBJ2-2 . TRBV5-1 . TGCGCCAGCAGCTTGGGGGCCGACTCGCATGTTGGGCTGTTTTTT CASSLGADSHVGLFF
TRBJ1-1 many TRBV11-2 . TGTGCCAGCAGCTTAGCGGTCCGGAACACTGAAGCTTTCTTT CASSLAVRNTEAFF
TRBJ1-2 few TRBV7-2 TRBD1 TGTGCCAGCAGCTTACTCCGACAGGGGAATGGCTACACCTTC CASSLLRQGNGYTF
TRBJ1-1 . TRBV5-1 . TGCGCCAGCAGCTTGTTAATGGGGAAAAACACTGAAGCTTTCTTT CASSLLMGKNTEAFF
TRBJ1-4 . TRBV6-1 TRBD1 TGTGCCAGCAGTGGACGGCCGGGACAGGGTGATGAAAAACTGTTTTTT CASSGRPGQGDEKLFF
TRBJ1-6 . TRBV4-1 . TGCGCCAGCAGCCAAGATCCGGGGCCAGTCCGTTCACCCCTCCACTTT CASSQDPGPVRSPLHF
TRBJ1-2 many TRBV20-1 TRBD1 TGCAGTGCGGCAGACAGGGGAAGTCTTGGCGACACCTTC CSAADRGSLGDTF
TRBJ1-2 many TRBV20-1 . TGCAGTGCCAGCCGGGGTCTGAGCTATGGCTACACCTTC CSASRGLSYGYTF
TRBJ1-2 many TRBV20-1 . TGCAGTGCTGGTCCAGGGGATGGCTACACCTTC CSAGPGDGYTF
TRBJ2-7 many TRBV29-1 TRBD1 TGCAGCGTTGAAAGCGACAGGGTCCACGAGCAGTACTTC CSVESDRVHEQYF
TRBJ1-2 many TRBV10-1 . TGCGCCAGCAGTGCCGGCAGCTTATACGGCTACACCTTC CASSAGSLYGYTF
TRBJ2-3 many TRBV29-1 . TGCAGCGCGGGGCGGACACATGGCACAGATACGCAGTATTTT CSAGRTHGTDTQYF
TRBJ2-2 . TRBV9 . TGTGCCAGCAGCGTATCCGGGACGAAAGTCGGGGAGCTGTTTTTT CASSVSGTKVGELFF
TRBJ1-3 few TRBV12-3/TRBV12-4 . TGTGCCAGCAGTGGGAGGGCAGGGCGCTCTGGAAACACCATATATTTT CASSGRAGRSGNTIYF
TRBJ2-1 few TRBV6-1 TRBD2 TGTGCCAGCAGCCCCCTCCTAGCGGGGGAGCAGTTCTTC CASSPLLAGEQFF
TRBJ2-4 many TRBV7-9 TRBD2 TGTGCCAGCAGCTCCGGGACTAGCGGGGGGACAGCCAAAAACATTCAGTACTTC CASSSGTSGGTAKNIQYF
TRBJ1-3 many TRBV29-1 . TGCAGCGGGGAAGGTGGAAACACCATATATTTT CSGEGGNTIYF
TRBJ2-5 few TRBV6-1 . TGTGCCAGCAGTGCGGGGCAGGGAAGGGGTCAAGAGACCCAGTACTTC CASSAGQGRGQETQYF
TRBJ2-1 . TRBV5-1 . TGCGCCAGCAGCTTGGTGGGCCTAGGGGAGCAGTTCTTC CASSLVGLGEQFF
TRBJ2-3 once TRBV24-1 . TGTGCCACCAGTGAGGGATTTCCGACAGATACGCAGTATTTT CATSEGFPTDTQYF